This T cell receptor beta chain was sequenced for a study of shared clonotypes between healthy human individuals. The table came from immunoSEQ multiplex PCR; TCRdb's copy has only in-frame clones and leaves some out. The sample contains under 2,500,000 clones, approximately 96% of which appear only once. CDR1 is MNHEY and CDR2 is SVGAGI in the germline V gene. The CDR3 contains 15 residues. J lost 4 bases, V lost 5 bases, and 10 bases had no gene match. CD45RA+ naive and CD45RA-negative memory subsets were separated from CD4+ cells. The V and J genes are TRBV6-5 and TRBJ2-5, with TRBD1 matching 7 bases. The sample consisted of naive CD4+ T cells sorted from blood. Subset defined: CD45RA+ positively selected. This clonotype was obtained from a young man in good health. CDR3 protein: CASSPNKGARETQYF. The CDR3 DNA follows: TGTGCCAGCAGTCCAAATAAGGGGGCTCGAGAGACCCAGTACTTC.